The clone carrying this T cell receptor (beta chain) was seen once. Its cognate antigen is unknown. Measured with immunoSEQ multiplex PCR; TCRdb has only the in-frame clones, and not every one. The sample carries 100,000 to 120,000 clones, 88% recorded once. CDR1 and CDR2 (germline): SGHTA, FQGNSA. The V end was cut by 5 bases, the J end by 5 bases, with 21 bases between. The CDR3 is 16 amino acids. The entry originates in a study of T cell responses to AZD1222 COVID-19 vaccine. General observations from the study: Only after the peak T cell response were repertoires sampled.

The V and J genes are TRBV7-2 and TRBJ1-2, with a tentative D call TRBD1 (5 bases). This receptor was obtained from an adult in good health. Specimen: peripheral blood, collected on day 0 of AZD1222 vaccination. The CDR3 DNA reads as TGTGCCAGCAGCCCCGTTGAAACGGGACGGCCTTATGGCTACACCTTC. This encodes CASSPVETGRPYGYTF.